This T cell receptor (beta chain) was found in a study of blood T cell repertoires in COVID-19. Across the study: Samples of COVID-19 (acute and convalescent) were obtained from the United States, Italy and Spain. The cDNA or gDNA used as material had been derived from T cells, B-cell-depleted T cells, or PBMCs.

Authors' analysis steps: Cell counts per sample came from amplifying reference gene primers. Profiling relied on immunoSEQ multiplex PCR, and the TCRdb table lists in-frame clones only, not all of them. V, J and clone size reflect that table, while D and trimming were determined from the DNA. Of around 140,000 clones in the sample, approximately 80% were seen once. The length of the CDR3 is 15 residues. The V and J genes are TRBV21-1 and TRBJ1-1; TRBD1 is taken as the D call from the table, unchecked against the DNA. TRBV21-1 is labeled a pseudogene. The source is a man aged 60 to 75 with active or convalescent COVID-19. Sequencing was performed on peripheral blood. CDR3 nucleotide sequence: TGTGCCAGCAGCAAAGTTGACAGGGATAACACTGAAGCTTTCTTT. Protein product: CASSKVDRDNTEAFF.